This TCR beta chain was recorded in a study of T cells in Graves' hyperthyroidism and ophthalmopathy (dated by TCRdb to the late 2010s). Looking at the study overall: Peripheral blood was sampled at the time of initial diagnosis, prior to any treatment. TCR V-J signatures able to tell the groups apart were searched for in a discovery cohort of 100 patients, of whom over 40 had Graves' ophthalmopathy and roughly 59 had stable Graves' hyperthyroidism. Prospective prediction of ophthalmopathy was tested in an independent validation cohort consisting of roughly 19 hyperthyroidism patients and more than 15 patients who later progressed to ophthalmopathy. The roughly 90 discovery patients were divided at random into training and test sets in a 7:3 ratio. Thyroid tissue and blood T-cell repertoires from about six Graves' hyperthyroidism patients were also compared in the study. Once sampling was done, hyperthyroidism patients were given methimazole at a starting dose of 30 mg daily, whereas ophthalmopathy patients were given high-dose intravenous methylprednisolone. According to the paper, TCR Vbeta CDR3 sequencing was carried out on approximately 140 peripheral blood samples, which came from fewer than 50 ophthalmopathy, 75 or so hyperthyroidism and approximately 17 progressor patients.

Study-wide conclusions, independent of this receptor: No statistical method was used to set the sample size in advance, and investigators knew the group allocation. A 13 V-J signature model separated ophthalmopathy from stable hyperthyroidism, with roughly 88% sensitivity and 81.08% specificity in cross-validation and 80%/75% in testing. In validation, the model predicted progression to ophthalmopathy a median of about 6 months before onset, with roughly 68% sensitivity and 72.22% specificity. Most expanded thyroid clonotypes (frequency above 0.001) were also detected in blood, a finding suggesting that blood repertoires may reflect thyroid immune responses.

Stable Graves' hyperthyroidism was defined as no progression to ophthalmopathy during 18 months of follow-up. Hyperthyroidism patients were newly diagnosed, with disease duration under 2 months, and aged 18 to 65 years. The study excluded patients with uncontrolled infections, other autoimmune diseases, pregnancy or lactation. Clinical symptoms, serum thyroxine and TRAb, thyroid ultrasound, and orbital computed tomography formed the basis for the diagnoses. Ficoll-Paque density gradient centrifugation was used to isolate PBMCs from approximately 10 ml of fresh peripheral blood. Total RNA was extracted with Trizol reagent, and quality was checked on an Agilent 2100 Bioanalyzer. The CDR3 has 12 amino acids, counting the end cysteine and phenylalanine. The retained sequence is limited to the CDR3, 36 bases, with the frame set at the first base. Trimming removed 5 bases from V and 7 bases from J, leaving 12 bases between the germline ends.

The TCR beta CDR3 regions were amplified from RNA transcripts. The TCR CDR3 was subjected to a first round of RT-PCR using the HTBI primer set and the Qiagen OneStep RT-PCR kit. Libraries were constructed in a second round of multiplex PCR, after which size selection and purification were carried out. Libraries were sequenced paired-end with 100 bp reads on an Illumina HiSeq2000. Per the original workflow: SOAPnuke was used to process the raw data, removing reads that contained adapters or uncalled bases, had a mean Phred below 15, or lacked an exact match to the constant primer or identifier. High-quality paired reads were merged using COPE v1.2.5, and each unique nucleotide sequence was defined as a clonotype. Clonotypes were aligned to IMGT TRBV, TRBD and TRBJ reference segments using MiTCR v1.1. The analysis included only V-J combinations with a frequency above 0.0001, which together covered more than 99% of the repertoires. A TCS score was defined as the ratio between F50 (clonal expansion) and ExV (chaos), using BLOSUM62-based TCRdist between CDR3 peptides within each V-J. Welch's t-statistics and random forest reduced some 510 V-J features to roughly 13, which were used in a naive Bayes classifier (R e1071). The public sequencing data were trimmed at Q25 with fastp and processed into clonotypes with MiXCR by TCRdb, which kept only in-frame beta chains. A single entry per CDR3 protein holds the most common genes and DNA from its merged rows. The V and J calls here are based on TCRdb, not the publication. For this sample the table gives about 300,000 distinct CDR3 sequences, of which 16% were detected only once. Of the sample, 33% is held by the ten largest clones.

Many counts were recorded for this clonotype. No antigen is known for it. No much larger clone exists at a distance of one base, and base qualities are not known. This sequence originates from a man younger than 40 with Graves' hyperthyroidism. Rearrangement joined TRBV12-3 or TRBV12-4 to TRBJ2-7; the D region may be TRBD1 or TRBD2, each matching 5 bases equally. Source material: blood. The DNA sequence is TGTGCCAGCAGTCGGGACCAGAGGGAGCAGTACTTC. It codes for CASSRDQREQYF.